One TCR beta chain is described in this entry. Its antigen is still unknown. This may be a read error: a much more frequent sequence differs by one nucleotide. This sample stems from a study of T cell repertoires in aging, cancer and after chemotherapy. Amplification of TCR beta used genomic DNA extracted from peripheral blood. Rearranged V-D-J TRB sequences were amplified with a mixed TRB-A/B primer pool. TCRdb redid the calling of the multiplex PCR reads with MiXCR, one entry per CDR3 protein. The data contain 4,300 or so distinct CDR3 sequences, under 35% of them seen just once; the ten biggest clones take up around 33%. Study observations and caveats: Median generation probability rose over the chemotherapy interval in each cancer cohort, suggesting rebound thymic output. Age-matched healthy donors had significantly more diverse, less clonal blood TCR repertoires than untreated cancer patients.

This receptor was taken from a human donor with a blood cancer. Sequencing used blood.

DNA for the CDR3: TGTGCCAGCAGAACAACAGGTCTTATAAGGGGCTACACAGATACGCAGTATTTT. It yields the protein CASRTTGLIRGYTDTQYF. The V and J genes are TRBV10-3 and TRBJ2-3; TRBD1 might be the D (5 bases). Trimming removed 10 bases from V and 2 bases from J, with 28 bases in between. The CDR3 consists of 18 residues. Germline CDR1 is ENHRY and CDR2 is SYGVKD.